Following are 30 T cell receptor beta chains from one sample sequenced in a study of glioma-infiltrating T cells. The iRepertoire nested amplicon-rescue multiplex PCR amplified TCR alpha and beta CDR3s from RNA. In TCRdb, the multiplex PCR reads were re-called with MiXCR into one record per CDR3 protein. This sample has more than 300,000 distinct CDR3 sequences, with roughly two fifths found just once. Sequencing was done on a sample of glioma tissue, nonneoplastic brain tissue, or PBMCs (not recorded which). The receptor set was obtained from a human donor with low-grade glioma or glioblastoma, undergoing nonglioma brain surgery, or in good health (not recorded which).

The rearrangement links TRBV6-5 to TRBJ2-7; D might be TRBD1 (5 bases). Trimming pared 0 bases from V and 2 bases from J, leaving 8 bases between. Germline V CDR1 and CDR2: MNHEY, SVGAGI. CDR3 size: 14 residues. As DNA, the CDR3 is TGTGCCAGCAGTTACTCGGCAGGGACCTACGAGCAGTACTTC. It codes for CASSYSAGTYEQYF.

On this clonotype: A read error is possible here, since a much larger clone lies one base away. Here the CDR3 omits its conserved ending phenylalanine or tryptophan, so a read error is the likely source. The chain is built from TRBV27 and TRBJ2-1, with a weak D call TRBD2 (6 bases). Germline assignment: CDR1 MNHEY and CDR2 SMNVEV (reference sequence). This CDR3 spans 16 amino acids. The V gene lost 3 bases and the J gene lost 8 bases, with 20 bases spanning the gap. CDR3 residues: CASSFRGIPGWDEQFL. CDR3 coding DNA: TGTGCCAGCAGTTTTCGGGGGATTCCAGGTTGGGATGAGCAGTTCCTC.

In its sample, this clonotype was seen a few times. The chain's CDR3 is CASSQDQFGLGEQFF. Written as DNA, the CDR3 is TGCGCCAGCAGCCAAGATCAGTTTGGGCTAGGGGAGCAGTTCTTC. The V and J genes are TRBV4-1 and TRBJ2-1; D unresolved. From germline, CDR1 is MGHRA and CDR2 YSYEKL. V lost 0 bases, J lost 10 bases, and 16 bases lay in between. The CDR3 length is 15 residues.

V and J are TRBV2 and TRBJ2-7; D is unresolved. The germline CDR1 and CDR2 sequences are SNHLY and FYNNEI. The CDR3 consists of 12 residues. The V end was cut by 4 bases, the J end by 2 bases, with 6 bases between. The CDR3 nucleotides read TGTGCCAGCAGTGGTGGCCCCTACGAGCAGTACTTC. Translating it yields CASSGGPYEQYF.

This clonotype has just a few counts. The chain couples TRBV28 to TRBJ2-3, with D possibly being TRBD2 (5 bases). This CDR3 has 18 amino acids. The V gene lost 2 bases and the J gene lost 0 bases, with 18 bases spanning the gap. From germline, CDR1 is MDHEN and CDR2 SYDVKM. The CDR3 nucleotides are TGTGCCAGCAGTTTAAGCCCTGGACTCGGGTCTAGCACAGATACGCAGTATTTT. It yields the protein CASSLSPGLGSSTDTQYF.

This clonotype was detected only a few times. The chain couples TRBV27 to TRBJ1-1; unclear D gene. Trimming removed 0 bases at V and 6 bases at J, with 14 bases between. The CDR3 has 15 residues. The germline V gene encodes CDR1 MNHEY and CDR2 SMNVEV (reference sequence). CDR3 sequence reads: CASSLSLWLAPEAFF. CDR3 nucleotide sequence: TGTGCCAGCAGTTTATCGCTGTGGTTGGCCCCTGAAGCTTTCTTT.

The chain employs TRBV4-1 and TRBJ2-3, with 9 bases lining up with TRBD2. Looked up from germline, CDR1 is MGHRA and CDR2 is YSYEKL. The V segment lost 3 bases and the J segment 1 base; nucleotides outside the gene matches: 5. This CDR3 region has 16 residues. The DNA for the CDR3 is TGCGCCAGCAGCCAGACTAGCGGACTTGGCACAGATACGCAGTATTTT. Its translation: CASSQTSGLGTDTQYF.

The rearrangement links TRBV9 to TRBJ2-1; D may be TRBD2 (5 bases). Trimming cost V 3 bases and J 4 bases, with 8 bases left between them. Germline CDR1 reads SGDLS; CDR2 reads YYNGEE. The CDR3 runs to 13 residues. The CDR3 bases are TGTGCCAGCAGCGGGGAGAGTTACAATGAGCAGTTCTTC. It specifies CASSGESYNEQFF.

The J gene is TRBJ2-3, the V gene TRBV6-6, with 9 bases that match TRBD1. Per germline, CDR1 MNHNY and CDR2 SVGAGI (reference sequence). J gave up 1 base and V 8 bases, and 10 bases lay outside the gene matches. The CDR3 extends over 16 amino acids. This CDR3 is CASLPGQGLGTDTQYF. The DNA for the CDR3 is TGTGCCAGCTTACCGGGACAGGGCCTTGGCACAGATACGCAGTATTTT.

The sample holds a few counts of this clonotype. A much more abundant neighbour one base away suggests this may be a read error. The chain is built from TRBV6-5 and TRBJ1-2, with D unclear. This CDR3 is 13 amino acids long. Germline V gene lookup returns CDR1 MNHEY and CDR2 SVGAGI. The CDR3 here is CANSYGENYGYTF. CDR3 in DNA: TGTGCCAACAGTTACGGGGAGAACTATGGCTACACCTTC.

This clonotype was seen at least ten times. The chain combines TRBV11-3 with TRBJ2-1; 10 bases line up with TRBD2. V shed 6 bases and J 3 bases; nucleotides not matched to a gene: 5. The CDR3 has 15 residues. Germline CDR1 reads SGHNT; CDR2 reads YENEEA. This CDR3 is CASSSGTSVYNEQFF. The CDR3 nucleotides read TGTGCCAGCAGTTCCGGGACTAGCGTCTACAATGAGCAGTTCTTC.

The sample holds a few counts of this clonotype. The CDR3 coding sequence is TGCAGCGTTGGACGTCAGAACTATGGCTACACCTTC. Translating it yields CSVGRQNYGYTF. This sequence joins TRBV29-1 and TRBJ1-2; D unclear. Trimming removed 4 bases from V and 2 bases from J, with 8 bases in between. The germline V gene has CDR1 SQVTM and CDR2 ANQGSEA. This CDR3 comprises 12 residues.

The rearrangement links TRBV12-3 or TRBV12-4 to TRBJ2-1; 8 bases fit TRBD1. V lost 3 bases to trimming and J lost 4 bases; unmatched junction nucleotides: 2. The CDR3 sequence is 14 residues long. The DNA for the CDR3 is TGTGCCAGCAGTTTCCGGACAGGGTACAATGAGCAGTTCTTC. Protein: CASSFRTGYNEQFF.

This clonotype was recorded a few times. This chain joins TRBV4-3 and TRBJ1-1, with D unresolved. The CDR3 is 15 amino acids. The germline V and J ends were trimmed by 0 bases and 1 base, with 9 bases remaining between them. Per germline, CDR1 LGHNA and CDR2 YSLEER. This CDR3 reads CASSQDPRPNTEAFF. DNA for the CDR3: TGCGCCAGCAGCCAAGATCCGAGACCGAACACTGAAGCTTTCTTT.

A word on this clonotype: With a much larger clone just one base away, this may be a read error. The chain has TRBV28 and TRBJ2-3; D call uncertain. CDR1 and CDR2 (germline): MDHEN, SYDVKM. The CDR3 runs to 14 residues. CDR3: CASSYPASTHTQYF. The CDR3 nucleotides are TGTGCCAGCAGTTACCCGGCCAGCACACATACGCAGTATTTT.

DNA for the CDR3: TGCGCCAGCAGCCAAGGGCCTGCGATTTCCTACGAGCAGTACTTC. As protein: CASSQGPAISYEQYF. The chain uses TRBV4-3 and TRBJ2-7, with D hard to call. This CDR3 contains 15 residues. Germline V CDR1 and CDR2: LGHNA, YSLEER. V lost 1 base to trimming and J lost 1 base, with 11 bases between them.

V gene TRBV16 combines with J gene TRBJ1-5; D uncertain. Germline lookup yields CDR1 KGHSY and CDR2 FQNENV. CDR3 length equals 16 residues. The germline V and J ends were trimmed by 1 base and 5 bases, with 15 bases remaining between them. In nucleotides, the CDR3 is TGTGCCAGCAGCCAATATTTTGGCAGATCGGATCAGCCCCAGCATTTT. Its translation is CASSQYFGRSDQPQHF. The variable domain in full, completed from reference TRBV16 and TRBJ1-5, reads GEEVAQTPKHLVRGEGQKAKLYCAPIKGHSYVFWYQQVLKNEFKFLISFQNENVFDETGMPKERFSAKCLPNSPCSLEIQATKLEDSAVYFCASSQYFGRSDQPQHFGDGTRLSIL.

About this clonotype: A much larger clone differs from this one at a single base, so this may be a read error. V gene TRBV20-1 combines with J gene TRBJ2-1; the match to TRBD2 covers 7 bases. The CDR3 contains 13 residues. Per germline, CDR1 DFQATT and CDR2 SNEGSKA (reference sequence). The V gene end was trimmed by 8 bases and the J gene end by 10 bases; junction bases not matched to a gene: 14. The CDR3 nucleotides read TGCAGTTCTCCTCATTCTAGCGGCAAGGAGCAGTTCTTC. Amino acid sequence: CSSPHSSGKEQFF.

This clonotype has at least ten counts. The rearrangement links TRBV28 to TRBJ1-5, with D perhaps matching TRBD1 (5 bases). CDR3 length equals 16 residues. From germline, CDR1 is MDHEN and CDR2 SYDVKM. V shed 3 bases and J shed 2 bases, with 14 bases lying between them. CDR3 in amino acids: CASSFRSGAGNQPQHF. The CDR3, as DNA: TGTGCCAGCAGTTTTAGGTCTGGGGCAGGCAATCAGCCCCAGCATTTT.

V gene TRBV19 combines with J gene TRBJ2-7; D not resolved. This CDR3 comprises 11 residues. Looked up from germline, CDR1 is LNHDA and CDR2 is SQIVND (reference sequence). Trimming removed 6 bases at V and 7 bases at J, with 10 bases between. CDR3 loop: CASSGGGEQYF. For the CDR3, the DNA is TGTGCCAGTAGCGGCGGTGGGGAGCAGTACTTC.

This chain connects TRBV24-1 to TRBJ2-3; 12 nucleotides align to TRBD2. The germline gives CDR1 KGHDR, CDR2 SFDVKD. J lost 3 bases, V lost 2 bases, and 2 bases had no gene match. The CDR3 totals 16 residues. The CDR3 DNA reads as TGTGCCACCAGTGATTCACTAGCGGGAGGAACAGATACGCAGTATTTT. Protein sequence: CATSDSLAGGTDTQYF.

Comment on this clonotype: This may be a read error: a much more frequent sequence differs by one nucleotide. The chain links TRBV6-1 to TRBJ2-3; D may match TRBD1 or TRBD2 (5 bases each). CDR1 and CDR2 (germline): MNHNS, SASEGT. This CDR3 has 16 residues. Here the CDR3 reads CVSSEVGVGGTDTQYF. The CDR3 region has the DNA TGTGTCAGCAGTGAAGTAGGGGTGGGGGGCACAGATACGCAGTATTTT.

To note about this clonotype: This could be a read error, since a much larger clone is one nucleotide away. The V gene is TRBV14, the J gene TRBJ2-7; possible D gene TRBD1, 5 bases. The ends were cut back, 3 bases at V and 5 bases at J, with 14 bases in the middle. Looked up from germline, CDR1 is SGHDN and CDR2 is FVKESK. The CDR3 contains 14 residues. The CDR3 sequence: CASSQTRQIHEQYF. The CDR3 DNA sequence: TGTGCCAGCAGCCAGACGCGACAGATCCACGAGCAGTACTTC.

The CDR3 nucleotides are TGCGCCAGCAGCTCAGAATGGGGGATCCAAGAGACCCAGTACTTC. Protein product: CASSSEWGIQETQYF. The rearrangement uses TRBV5-1 and TRBJ2-5; D is perhaps TRBD1 or TRBD2 (5 bases each). Per germline, CDR1 SGHRS and CDR2 YFSETQ. Trimming cost V 3 bases and J 1 base, with 13 bases left between them. This CDR3 is built from 15 residues.

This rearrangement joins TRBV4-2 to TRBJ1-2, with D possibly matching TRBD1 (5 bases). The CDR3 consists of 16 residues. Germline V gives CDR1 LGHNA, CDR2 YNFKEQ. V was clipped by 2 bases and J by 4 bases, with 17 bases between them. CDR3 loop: CASSQTVGTETYGYTF. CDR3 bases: TGTGCCAGCAGCCAAACCGTGGGGACGGAAACCTATGGCTACACCTTC.

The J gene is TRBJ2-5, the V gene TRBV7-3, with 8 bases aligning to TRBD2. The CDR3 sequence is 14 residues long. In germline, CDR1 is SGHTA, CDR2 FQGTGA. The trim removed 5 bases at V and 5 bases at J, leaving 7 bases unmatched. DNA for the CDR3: TGTGCCAGCAGCCCGGTAGCGGGAACGGAGACCCAGTACTTC. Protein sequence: CASSPVAGTETQYF.

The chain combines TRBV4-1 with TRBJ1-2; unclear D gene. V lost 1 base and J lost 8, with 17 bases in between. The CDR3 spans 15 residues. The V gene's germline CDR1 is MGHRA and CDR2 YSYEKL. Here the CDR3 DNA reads TGCGCCAGCAGCCAAGGCGAGGGTAGTCTTGAAGGCTACACCTTC. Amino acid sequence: CASSQGEGSLEGYTF.

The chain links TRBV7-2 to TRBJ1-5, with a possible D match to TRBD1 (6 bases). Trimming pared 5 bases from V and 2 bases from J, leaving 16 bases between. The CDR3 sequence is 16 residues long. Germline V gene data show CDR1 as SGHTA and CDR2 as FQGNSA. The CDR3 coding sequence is TGTGCCAGCAGCCAATGGGGGCTTAGAGGCAATCAGCCCCAGCATTTT. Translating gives CASSQWGLRGNQPQHF. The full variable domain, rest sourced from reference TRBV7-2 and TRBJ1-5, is GAGVSQSPSNKVTEKGKDVELRCDPISGHTALYWYRQSLGQGLEFLIYFQGNSAPDKSGLPSDRFSAERTGGSVSTLTIQRTQQEDSAVYLCASSQWGLRGNQPQHFGDGTRLSIL.

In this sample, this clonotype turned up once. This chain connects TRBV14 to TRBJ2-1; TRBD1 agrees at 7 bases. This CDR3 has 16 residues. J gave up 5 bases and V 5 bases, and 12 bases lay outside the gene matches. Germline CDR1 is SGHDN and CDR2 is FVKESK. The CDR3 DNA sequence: TGTGCCAGCAGCGAAGGGACAGCCCTTAATAACAATGAGCAGTTCTTC. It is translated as CASSEGTALNNNEQFF.

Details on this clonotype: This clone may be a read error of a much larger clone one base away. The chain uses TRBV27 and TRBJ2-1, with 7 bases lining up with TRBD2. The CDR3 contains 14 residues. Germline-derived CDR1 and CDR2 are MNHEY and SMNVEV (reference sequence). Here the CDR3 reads CARSSSGPYNEQFF. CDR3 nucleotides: TGTGCCAGGAGTTCTAGCGGTCCCTACAATGAGCAGTTCTTC.